This record concerns one T cell receptor (beta chain) sequence. Its antigen is still unknown. This CDR3 has 18 residues. The V end was cut by 2 bases, the J end by 0 bases, with 17 bases between. Germline CDR1 is SGHAT and CDR2 is FQDESV (reference sequence). This record comes from a study of T cell repertoires and HLA-DP antigens. For the study at large: Transduced HeLa cells presented HLA-DP to CD4+ T cells. Overall study results and limits: Clones undetected before culture averaged roughly 39% against one allele and about 50% against the other. Sorted CD137+ cells had clonality around 0.39 against both alloantigens, versus 0.035 to 0.045 pre-culture.

Average purity of the negatively selected CD4+ T cells was around 98%. Libraries were prepared by immunoSEQ multiplex PCR; TCRdb keeps only in-frame clonotypes and omits some of them. Of roughly 73,000 clones listed, around four fifths are singletons. Sequenced: CD4+ T cells from PBMCs. The rearrangement joins TRBV11-1 to TRBJ2-4, with a tentative D call TRBD2 (5 bases). This receptor was taken from a man in his sixties in good health and CMV-seronegative. The CDR3 loop is CASSLRLEGTLAKNIQYF. CDR3 DNA sequence: TGTGCCAGCAGCTTACGGCTTGAGGGAACGCTAGCCAAAAACATTCAGTACTTC.